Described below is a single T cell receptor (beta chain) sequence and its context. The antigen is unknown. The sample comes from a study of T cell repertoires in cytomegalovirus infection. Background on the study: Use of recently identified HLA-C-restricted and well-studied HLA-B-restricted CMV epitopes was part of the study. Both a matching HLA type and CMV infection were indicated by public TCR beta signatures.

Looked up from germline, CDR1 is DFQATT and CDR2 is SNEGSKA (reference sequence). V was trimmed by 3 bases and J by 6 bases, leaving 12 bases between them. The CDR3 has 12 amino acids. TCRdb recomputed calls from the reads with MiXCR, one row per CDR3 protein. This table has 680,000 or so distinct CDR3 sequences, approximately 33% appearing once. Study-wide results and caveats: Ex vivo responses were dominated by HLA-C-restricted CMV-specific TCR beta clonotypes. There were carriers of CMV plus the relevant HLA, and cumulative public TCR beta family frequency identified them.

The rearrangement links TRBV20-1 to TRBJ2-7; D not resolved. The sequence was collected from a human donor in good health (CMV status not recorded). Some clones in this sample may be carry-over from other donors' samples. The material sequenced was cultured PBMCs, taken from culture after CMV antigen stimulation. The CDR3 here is CSARRRLGEQYF. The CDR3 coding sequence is TGCAGTGCTAGGAGGAGATTAGGCGAGCAGTACTTC.